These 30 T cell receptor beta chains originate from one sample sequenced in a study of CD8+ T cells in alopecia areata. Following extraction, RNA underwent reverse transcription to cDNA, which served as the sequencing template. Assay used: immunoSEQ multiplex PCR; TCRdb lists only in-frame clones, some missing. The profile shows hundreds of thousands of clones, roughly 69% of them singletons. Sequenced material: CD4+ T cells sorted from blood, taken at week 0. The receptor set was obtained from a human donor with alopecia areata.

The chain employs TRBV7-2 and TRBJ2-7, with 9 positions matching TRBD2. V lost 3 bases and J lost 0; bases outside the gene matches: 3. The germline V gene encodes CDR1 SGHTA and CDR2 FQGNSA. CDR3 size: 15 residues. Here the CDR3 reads CASSLDSGGSYEQYF. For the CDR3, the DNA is TGTGCCAGCAGCTTGGATAGCGGGGGCTCCTACGAGCAGTACTTC.

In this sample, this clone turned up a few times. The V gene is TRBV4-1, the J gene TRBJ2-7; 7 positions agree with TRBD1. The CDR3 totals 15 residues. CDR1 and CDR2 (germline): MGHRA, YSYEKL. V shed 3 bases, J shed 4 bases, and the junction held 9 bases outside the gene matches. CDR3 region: CASSHGQALEYEQYF. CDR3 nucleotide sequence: TGCGCCAGCAGCCATGGACAGGCCCTCGAATACGAGCAGTACTTC.

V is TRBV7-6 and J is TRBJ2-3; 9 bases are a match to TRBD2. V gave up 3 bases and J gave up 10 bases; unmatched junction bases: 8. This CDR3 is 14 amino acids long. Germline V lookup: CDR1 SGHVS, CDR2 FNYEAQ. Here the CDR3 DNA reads TGTGCCAGCAGCTTGTCCGGGACTAGCATGGCGCAGTATTTT. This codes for CASSLSGTSMAQYF.

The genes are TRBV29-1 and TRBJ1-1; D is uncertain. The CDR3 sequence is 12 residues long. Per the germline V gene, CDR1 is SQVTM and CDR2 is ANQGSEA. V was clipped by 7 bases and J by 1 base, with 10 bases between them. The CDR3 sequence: CSAQAGNTEAFF. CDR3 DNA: TGCAGCGCCCAGGCCGGGAACACTGAAGCTTTCTTT.

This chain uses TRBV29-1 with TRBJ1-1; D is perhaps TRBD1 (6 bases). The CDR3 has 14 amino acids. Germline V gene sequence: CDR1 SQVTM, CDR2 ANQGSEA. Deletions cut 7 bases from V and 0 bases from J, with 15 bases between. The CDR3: CSGRFRGVNTEAFF. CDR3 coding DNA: TGCAGCGGGCGATTCAGGGGAGTGAACACTGAAGCTTTCTTT.

CDR3 in DNA: TGTGCCAGCAGCGTCGGGACCTTGAATGAAAAACTGTTTTTT. Translating gives CASSVGTLNEKLFF. The chain recombines TRBV9 with TRBJ1-4; D may be TRBD1 (5 bases). Germline V gene lookup returns CDR1 SGDLS and CDR2 YYNGEE. V lost 2 bases, J lost 5 bases, and 10 bases lay in between. The CDR3 sequence is 14 residues long.

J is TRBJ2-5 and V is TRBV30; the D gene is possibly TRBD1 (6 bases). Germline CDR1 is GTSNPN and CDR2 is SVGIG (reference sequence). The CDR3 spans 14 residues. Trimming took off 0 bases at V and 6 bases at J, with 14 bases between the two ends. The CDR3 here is CAWSVSGAVKTQYF. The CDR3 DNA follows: TGTGCCTGGAGTGTTTCAGGGGCCGTAAAGACCCAGTACTTC.

This chain's CDR3 is CSVEGWETQYF. CDR3 in DNA: TGCAGCGTTGAAGGGTGGGAGACCCAGTACTTC. The rearrangement uses TRBV29-1 and TRBJ2-5; D remains unclear. In germline, CDR1 is SQVTM, CDR2 ANQGSEA. V was cut by 1 base and J by 5 bases, with 5 bases left in between. The CDR3 totals 11 residues.

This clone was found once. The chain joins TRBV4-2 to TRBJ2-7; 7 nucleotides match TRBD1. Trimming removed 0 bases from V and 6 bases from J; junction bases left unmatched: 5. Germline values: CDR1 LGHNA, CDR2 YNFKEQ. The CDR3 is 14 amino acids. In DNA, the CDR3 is TGTGCCAGCAGCCAAGATCCAGGGGGTTTCGAGCAGTACTTC. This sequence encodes CASSQDPGGFEQYF.

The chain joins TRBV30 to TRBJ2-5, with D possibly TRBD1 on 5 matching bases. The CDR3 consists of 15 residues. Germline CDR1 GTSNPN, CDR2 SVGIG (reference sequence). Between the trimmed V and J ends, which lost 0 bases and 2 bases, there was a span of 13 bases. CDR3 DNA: TGTGCCTGGAGTGTAACAGGAACCCTTCAAGAGACCCAGTACTTC. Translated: CAWSVTGTLQETQYF.

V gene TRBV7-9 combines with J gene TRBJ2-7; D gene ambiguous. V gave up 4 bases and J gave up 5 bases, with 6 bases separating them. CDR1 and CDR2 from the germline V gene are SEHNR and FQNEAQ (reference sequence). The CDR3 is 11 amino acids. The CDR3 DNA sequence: TGTGCCAGCAGCTCGGCAAACGAGCAGTACTTC. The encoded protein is CASSSANEQYF.

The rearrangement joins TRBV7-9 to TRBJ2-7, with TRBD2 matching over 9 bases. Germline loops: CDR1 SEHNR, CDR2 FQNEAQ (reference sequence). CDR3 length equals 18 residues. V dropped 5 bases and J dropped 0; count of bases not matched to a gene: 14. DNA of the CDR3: TGTGCCAGCAGCACGAAAGGCGCATTAGCGGGGGACTCCTACGAGCAGTACTTC. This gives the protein CASSTKGALAGDSYEQYF.

The DNA for the CDR3 is TGTGCCAGCAGTGACGGCGGAGACTCAAAACCCCTCCACTTT. As protein: CASSDGGDSKPLHF. This chain joins TRBV6-6 and TRBJ1-6; D gene uncertain. Trimming pared 5 bases from V and 12 bases from J, leaving 17 bases between. Germline V CDR1 and CDR2: MNHNY, SVGAGI (reference sequence). The CDR3 spans 14 residues.

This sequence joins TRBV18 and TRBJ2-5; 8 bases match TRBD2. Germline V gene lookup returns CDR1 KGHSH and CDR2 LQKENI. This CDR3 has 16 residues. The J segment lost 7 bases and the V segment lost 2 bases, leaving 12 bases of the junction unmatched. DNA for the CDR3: TGTGCCAGCTCACCAGAGCGGGGGCCCTCCTCGGTGACCCAGTACTTC. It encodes CASSPERGPSSVTQYF.

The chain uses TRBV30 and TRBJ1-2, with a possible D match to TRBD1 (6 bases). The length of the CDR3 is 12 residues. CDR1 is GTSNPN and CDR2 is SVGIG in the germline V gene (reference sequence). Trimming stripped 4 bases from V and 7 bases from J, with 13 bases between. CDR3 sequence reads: CAWTQGQSGYTF. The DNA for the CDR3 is TGTGCCTGGACCCAGGGGCAGAGTGGCTACACCTTC. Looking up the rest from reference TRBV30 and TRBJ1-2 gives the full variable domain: SQTIHQWPATLVQPVGSPLSLECTVEGTSNPNLYWYRQAAGRGLQLLFYSVGIGQISSEVPQNLSASRPQDRQFILSSKKLLLSDSGFYLCAWTQGQSGYTFGSGTRLTVV.

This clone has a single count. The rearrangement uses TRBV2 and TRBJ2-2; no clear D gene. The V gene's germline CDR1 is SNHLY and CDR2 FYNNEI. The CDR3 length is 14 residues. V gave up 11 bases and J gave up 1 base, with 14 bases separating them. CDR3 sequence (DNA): TGTGCCGGTAGAATTGGACGGAACACCGGGGAGCTGTTTTTT. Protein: CAGRIGRNTGELFF.

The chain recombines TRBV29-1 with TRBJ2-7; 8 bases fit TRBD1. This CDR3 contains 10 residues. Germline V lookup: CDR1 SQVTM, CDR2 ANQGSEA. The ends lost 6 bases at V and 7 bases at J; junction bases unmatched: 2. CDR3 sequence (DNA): TGCAGCGTGGGACAGGCGGAGCAGTACTTC. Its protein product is CSVGQAEQYF.

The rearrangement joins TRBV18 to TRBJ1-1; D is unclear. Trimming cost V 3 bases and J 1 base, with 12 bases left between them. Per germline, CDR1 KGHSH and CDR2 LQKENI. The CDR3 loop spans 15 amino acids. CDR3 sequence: CASSPRGGGNTEAFF. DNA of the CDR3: TGTGCCAGCTCACCGCGGGGTGGCGGGAACACTGAAGCTTTCTTT.

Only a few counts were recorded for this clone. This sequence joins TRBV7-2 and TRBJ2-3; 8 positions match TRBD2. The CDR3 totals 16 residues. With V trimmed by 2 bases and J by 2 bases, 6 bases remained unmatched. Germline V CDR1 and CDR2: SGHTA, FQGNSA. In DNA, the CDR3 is TGTGCCAGCAGCTTACTTGGCGGGGGGCTCACAGATACGCAGTATTTT. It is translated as CASSLLGGGLTDTQYF.

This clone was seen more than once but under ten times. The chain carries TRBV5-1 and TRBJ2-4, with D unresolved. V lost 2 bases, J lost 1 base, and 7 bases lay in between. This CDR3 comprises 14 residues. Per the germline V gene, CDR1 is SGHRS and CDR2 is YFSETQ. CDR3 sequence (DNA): TGCGCCAGCAGCTTAGAAACCGCCAAAAACATTCAGTACTTC. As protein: CASSLETAKNIQYF.

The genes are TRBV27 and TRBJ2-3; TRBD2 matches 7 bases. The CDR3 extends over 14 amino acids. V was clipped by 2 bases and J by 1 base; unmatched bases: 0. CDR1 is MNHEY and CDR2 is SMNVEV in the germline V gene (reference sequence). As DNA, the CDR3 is TGTGCCAGCAGTTTAGCGGGGGGCACAGATACGCAGTATTTT. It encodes CASSLAGGTDTQYF.

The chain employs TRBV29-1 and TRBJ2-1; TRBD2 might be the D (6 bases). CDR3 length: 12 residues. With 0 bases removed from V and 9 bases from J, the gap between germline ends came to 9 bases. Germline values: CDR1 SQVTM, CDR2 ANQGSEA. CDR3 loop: CSVEDVGGEQFF. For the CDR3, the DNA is TGCAGCGTTGAAGATGTGGGAGGTGAGCAGTTCTTC.

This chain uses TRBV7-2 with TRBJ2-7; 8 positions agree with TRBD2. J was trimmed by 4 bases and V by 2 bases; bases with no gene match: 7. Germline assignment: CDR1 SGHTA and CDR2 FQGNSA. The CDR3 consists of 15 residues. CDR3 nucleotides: TGTGCCAGCAGCTTATCCGGGGGGGCAGGTTACGAGCAGTACTTC. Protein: CASSLSGGAGYEQYF.

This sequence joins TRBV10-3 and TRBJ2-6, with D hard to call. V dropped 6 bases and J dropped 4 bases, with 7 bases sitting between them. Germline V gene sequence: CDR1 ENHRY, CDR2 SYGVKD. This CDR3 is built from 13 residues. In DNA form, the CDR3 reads TGTGCCATCAGCTACGGAGGGGCCAACGTCCTGACTTTC. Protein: CAISYGGANVLTF.

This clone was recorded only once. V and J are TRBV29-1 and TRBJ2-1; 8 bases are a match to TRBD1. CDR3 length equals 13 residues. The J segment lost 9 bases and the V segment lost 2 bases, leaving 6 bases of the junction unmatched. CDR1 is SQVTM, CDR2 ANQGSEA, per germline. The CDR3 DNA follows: TGCAGCGTTGAATCCCAGGGGGCCGGTGAGCAGTTCTTC. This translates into CSVESQGAGEQFF.

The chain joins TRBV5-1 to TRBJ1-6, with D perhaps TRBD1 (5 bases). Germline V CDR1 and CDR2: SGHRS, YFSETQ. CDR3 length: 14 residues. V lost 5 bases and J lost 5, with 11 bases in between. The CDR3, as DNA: TGCGCCAGCAGGGACAACCCGGATAATTCACCCCTCCACTTT. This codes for CASRDNPDNSPLHF.

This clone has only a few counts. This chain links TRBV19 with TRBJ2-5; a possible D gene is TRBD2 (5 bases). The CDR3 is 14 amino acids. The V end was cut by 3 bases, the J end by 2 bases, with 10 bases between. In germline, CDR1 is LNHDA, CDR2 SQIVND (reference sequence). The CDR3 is CASSMEAKQETQYF. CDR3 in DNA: TGTGCCAGTAGTATGGAGGCAAAACAAGAGACCCAGTACTTC.

CDR3 sequence: CSVGAPRRGQYF. The DNA for the CDR3 is TGCAGCGTTGGGGCTCCCAGACGTGGGCAGTACTTC. This chain connects TRBV29-1 to TRBJ2-7; D not certain. V gave up 4 bases and J gave up 9 bases, with 16 bases separating them. The germline gives CDR1 SQVTM, CDR2 ANQGSEA. This CDR3 has 12 residues.

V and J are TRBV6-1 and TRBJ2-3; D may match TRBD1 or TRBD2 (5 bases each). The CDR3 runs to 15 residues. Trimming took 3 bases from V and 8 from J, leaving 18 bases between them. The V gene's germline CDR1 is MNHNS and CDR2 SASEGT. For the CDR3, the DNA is TGTGCCAGCAGTGAGAACCCCGGGGCGGCAGGTACGCAGTATTTT. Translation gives CASSENPGAAGTQYF.

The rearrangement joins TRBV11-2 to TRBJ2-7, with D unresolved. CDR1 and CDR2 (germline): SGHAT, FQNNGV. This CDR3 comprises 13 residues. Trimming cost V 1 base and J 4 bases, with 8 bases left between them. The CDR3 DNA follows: TGTGCCAGCAGCTTAGTTGCAGCATACGAGCAGTACTTC. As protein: CASSLVAAYEQYF.